This TCR beta chain was sequenced in a study of shared clonotypes between healthy human individuals. Study findings and constraints: It was the non-shared clonotypes that had lower generation probabilities than clonotypes shared by all four donors.

HIV-negative, healthy adults without recent acute infections or vaccinations were the donors. Only Caucasian adults living in Nashville, Tennessee served as donors. Subsets obtained from CD4+ cells comprised CD45RA+ naive and CD45RA-negative memory cells. Sequencing was performed with immunoSEQ multiplex PCR; in TCRdb, only in-frame clones are kept and a portion is missing. The sample comprises about 1.5 million clones, approximately 98% of which are singletons, and about 0.4% rests with the top ten. This clone appeared once. The antigen remains undetermined. Material for sequencing was naive CD4+ T cells sorted from blood. The subset here: CD45RA+ positively selected. The sequence was collected from a man between 25 and 39 years old in good health.

CDR3: CASSLWFGQGTYNEQFF. The CDR3 DNA is TGTGCCAGCAGCTTGTGGTTTGGACAGGGTACCTACAATGAGCAGTTCTTC. This rearrangement joins TRBV5-6 to TRBJ2-1; 8 bases align to TRBD1. V lost 1 base, J lost 2 bases, and 8 bases stayed unmatched. This CDR3 has 17 residues. CDR1 and CDR2 from the germline V gene are SGHDT and YYEEEE.